This is a list of T cell receptor beta chains from one sample in a study of T-cell memory formation after mild COVID-19. TCRdb analysed the 5' RACE reads with MiXCR anew, one entry per CDR3 protein. Of 560,000 or so distinct CDR3 sequences listed, 17% were seen once; the top ten hold roughly 7.7%. What was sequenced was PBMCs or a T cell subset sorted from them (not recorded which). These receptors were collected from an adult woman who had mild COVID-19 (a few samples of this study predate the infection). Cell type and time point are not known. Both conserved end residues are trimmed from each CDR3. Fields, in order: CDR3 length, V gene, CDR3 protein.

CDR3 length: 12
V gene: TRBV20-1
CDR3 protein: SARRGGPNTEAF

CDR3 length: 12
V gene: TRBV7-2
CDR3 protein: ASSPRDGLYGYT

CDR3 length: 14
V gene: TRBV10-3
CDR3 protein: AISDPPRRPNYGYT

CDR3 length: 15
V gene: TRBV7-9
CDR3 protein: ASSLAGGRGLSYEQY

CDR3 length: 12
V gene: TRBV12-3/TRBV12-4
CDR3 protein: ASSLSPGNNEQF

CDR3 length: 12
V gene: TRBV6-5
CDR3 protein: ASGPGDLREKLF

CDR3 length: 12
V gene: TRBV25-1
CDR3 protein: ASSELAGDEKLF

CDR3 length: 15
V gene: TRBV3-1
CDR3 protein: ASSYLIAGASTDTQY

CDR3 length: 8
V gene: TRBV7-9
CDR3 protein: ASTLGEQY

CDR3 length: 11
V gene: TRBV20-1
CDR3 protein: SASGTLTYEQY

CDR3 length: 14
V gene: TRBV6-6
CDR3 protein: ASSFLGSGTSYGYT